The 3 T cell receptor beta chains listed next were all sequenced from one sample in a study of cytotoxic CD8 clonotypes in ibrutinib-treated CLL. Data came from immunoSEQ multiplex PCR; TCRdb stores just in-frame clones and leaves some out. The repertoire includes roughly 250,000 clones, less than 75% of them detected once, and approximately 15% sits in the top ten. Sequencing used PBMCs, obtained after 24 months of ibrutinib treatment. These receptors were obtained from a human donor with chronic lymphocytic leukemia.

The rearrangement links TRBV11-3 to TRBJ2-3; 14 nucleotides line up with TRBD2. Germline-derived CDR1 and CDR2 are SGHNT and YENEEA. CDR3 length equals 15 residues. Unmatched junction bases numbered 3, after V lost 4 bases and J lost 6 bases. For the CDR3, the DNA is TGTGCCAGCAGCTCAAGGACTAGCGGGAGGGATACGCAGTATTTT. Translation: CASSSRTSGRDTQYF. The full variable domain, in which reference TRBV11-3 and TRBJ2-3 provide the parts outside the CDR3, is EAGVVQSPRYKIIEKKQPVAFWCNPISGHNTLYWYLQNLGQGPELLIRYENEEAVDDSQLPKDRFSAERLKGVDSTLKIQPAELGDSAVYLCASSSRTSGRDTQYFGPGTRLTVL.

The chain links TRBV19 to TRBJ1-1; D unresolved. Trimming pared 1 base from V and 8 bases from J, leaving 14 bases between. The CDR3 has 14 amino acids. Germline loops: CDR1 LNHDA, CDR2 SQIVND (reference sequence). CDR3 region: CASSIGSGHVEAFF. The CDR3 coding sequence is TGTGCCAGTAGTATAGGATCGGGCCATGTAGAAGCTTTCTTT.

V gene TRBV2 combines with J gene TRBJ1-5, with TRBD1 matching over 9 bases. The germline CDR1 and CDR2 sequences are SNHLY and FYNNEI. This CDR3 spans 14 amino acids. V lost 5 bases, J lost 4 bases, and 3 bases stayed unmatched. Written as DNA, the CDR3 is TGTGCCAGCAGTCCGGGACAGGGAAATCAGCCCCAGCATTTT. This encodes CASSPGQGNQPQHF.